Below are 18 T cell receptor beta chains sequenced from a single sample in a study of vaccination effects on CD4 cells after COVID-19. Antigens of these TCRs are unknown. The protocol was immunoSEQ multiplex PCR, while the TCRdb copy is restricted to in-frame clones and leaves out a portion. The data contain about 24,000 clones, around 77% of them singletons. Antigen-specific CD4+ T cells were first expanded with viral peptide pools by the ViraFEST assay and only then sequenced. The authors isolated CD4+ T cells after nine to eleven days of culture. Of the BNT162b2 and mRNA-1273 vaccines, participants received two doses of one or the other. Sequenced here: CD4+ T cells from PBMCs cultured with HCoV-NL63 spike peptides, sampled after COVID-19 vaccination. These receptors all come from a human donor who received a COVID-19 vaccine.

V and J are TRBV27 and TRBJ1-5; D uncertain. The CDR3 consists of 13 residues. The V gene lost 2 bases and the J gene lost 9 bases, with 11 bases spanning the gap. Germline V lookup: CDR1 MNHEY, CDR2 SMNVEV (reference sequence). The CDR3 coding sequence is TGTGCCAGCAGTTTAGTGGCGCAATCGCCCCAGCATTTT. Translating it yields CASSLVAQSPQHF.

The V and J genes are TRBV5-5 and TRBJ2-1, with 8 nucleotides matching TRBD2. Trimming at V came to 4 bases and at J to 7 bases, leaving 7 bases not matched to a gene. CDR3 length: 14 amino acids. Germline V gene data show CDR1 as SGHKS and CDR2 as YYEKEE (reference sequence). Written as DNA, the CDR3 is TGTGCCAGCAGCCCCGGGGTAGCGGGGAATGAGCAGTTCTTC. Its protein product is CASSPGVAGNEQFF. Full variable domain (outside the CDR3, taken from reference TRBV5-5 and TRBJ2-1): DAGVTQSPTHLIKTRGQQVTLRCSPISGHKSVSWYQQVLGQGPQFIFQYYEKEERGRGNFPDRFSARQFPNYSSELNVNALLLGDSALYLCASSPGVAGNEQFFGPGTRLTVL.

The chain uses TRBV4-1 and TRBJ1-3; no clear D gene. There are 13 residues in the CDR3. Germline V CDR1 and CDR2: MGHRA, YSYEKL. V was cut by 1 base and J by 7 bases, with 8 bases left in between. The CDR3 sequence: CASSQGGPNTIYF. DNA for the CDR3: TGCGCCAGCAGCCAAGGAGGTCCCAACACCATATATTTT.

The rearrangement uses TRBV2 and TRBJ1-4; TRBD1 matches at 7 bases. CDR3 length: 15 amino acids. The germline V gene encodes CDR1 SNHLY and CDR2 FYNNEI. Losses at the gene ends were 4 bases for V and 4 bases for J; bases not matched to a gene: 6. CDR3 coding DNA: TGTGCCAGCAGTGCCACTGGGACAGTTAATGAAAAACTGTTTTTT. Its translation: CASSATGTVNEKLFF.

CDR3 sequence (DNA): TGTGCCACCAGCAGAGATCAGAGGTACGGGTATGGCTACACCTTC. Residues: CATSRDQRYGYGYTF. The chain is built from TRBV15 and TRBJ1-2; no reliable D call. This CDR3 comprises 15 residues. V was clipped by 0 bases and J by 5 bases, with 13 bases between them. Germline CDR1 and CDR2: LNHNV and YYDKDF (reference sequence).

The chain joins TRBV12-3 or TRBV12-4 to TRBJ1-2; D is perhaps TRBD1 (5 bases). V was cut by 5 bases and J by 5 bases, with 12 bases left in between. The CDR3 loop spans 13 amino acids. DNA for the CDR3: TGTGCCAGCAGTACTATCAGGGAGTATGGCTACACCTTC. Translating it yields CASSTIREYGYTF.

The chain couples TRBV15 to TRBJ1-5; D remains unclear. Germline V CDR1 and CDR2: LNHNV, YYDKDF (reference sequence). The length of the CDR3 is 16 residues. Between the trimmed V and J ends, which lost 1 base and 2 bases, there was a span of 12 bases. Here the CDR3 reads CATSRGVGRGNQPQHF. The CDR3 DNA reads TGTGCCACCAGCAGAGGAGTAGGTAGGGGCAATCAGCCCCAGCATTTT. Looking up the rest from reference TRBV15 and TRBJ1-5 gives the full variable domain: DAMVIQNPRYQVTQFGKPVTLSCSQTLNHNVMYWYQQKSSQAPKLLFHYYDKDFNNEADTPDNFQSRRPNTSFCFLDIRSPGLGDTAMYLCATSRGVGRGNQPQHFGDGTRLSIL.

The chain employs TRBV30 and TRBJ1-4; TRBD1 agrees at 7 bases. Germline CDR1 reads GTSNPN; CDR2 reads SVGIG (reference sequence). V lost 3 bases to trimming and J lost 7 bases; unmatched junction nucleotides: 5. This CDR3 has 13 residues. The DNA of the CDR3 is TGTGCCTGGAGCCTAGGGACAGCTGAAAAACTGTTTTTT. Protein sequence: CAWSLGTAEKLFF.

The V call is TRBV19, the J call TRBJ1-2, with D perhaps TRBD1 (5 bases). Trimming cost V 7 bases and J 3 bases, with 15 bases left between them. CDR3 length equals 14 residues. Per germline, CDR1 LNHDA and CDR2 SQIVND (reference sequence). The CDR3 protein is CASTPSWGYYGYTF. CDR3 in DNA: TGTGCCAGTACCCCATCCTGGGGGTACTATGGCTACACCTTC.

The rearrangement links TRBV29-1 to TRBJ2-7; no clear D gene. The CDR3 loop spans 12 amino acids. Germline values: CDR1 SQVTM, CDR2 ANQGSEA. Trimming stripped 7 bases from V and 0 bases from J, with 10 bases between. CDR3 sequence (DNA): TGCAGCGCTAGACTCCTCTCCTACGAGCAGTACTTC. Encoded protein: CSARLLSYEQYF.

The chain uses TRBV28 and TRBJ1-2; D may be TRBD1 (6 bases). CDR1 MDHEN and CDR2 SYDVKM come from the germline V gene. The ends were cut back, 4 bases at V and 1 base at J, with 16 bases in the middle. The CDR3 runs 16 residues. This CDR3 is CASSYAGGALNYGYTF. Written as DNA, the CDR3 is TGTGCCAGCAGTTATGCGGGGGGGGCCCTTAACTATGGCTACACCTTC.

The rearrangement joins TRBV29-1 to TRBJ1-1; D unclear. Looked up from germline, CDR1 is SQVTM and CDR2 is ANQGSEA. The CDR3 length is 13 residues. V shed 2 bases and J shed 0 bases, with 7 bases lying between them. The CDR3 reads CSVEWQLNTEAFF. CDR3 coding DNA: TGCAGCGTTGAATGGCAGCTGAACACTGAAGCTTTCTTT. Full variable domain (remainder filled in from reference TRBV29-1 and TRBJ1-1): SAVISQKPSRDICQRGTSLTIQCQVDSQVTMMFWYRQQPGQSLTLIATANQGSEATYESGFVIDKFPISRPNLTFSTLTVSNMSPEDSSIYLCSVEWQLNTEAFFGQGTRLTVV.

This chain joins TRBV30 and TRBJ2-7; D perhaps matches TRBD2 (5 bases). Trimming removed 3 bases at V and 3 bases at J, with 9 bases between. The CDR3 length is 12 residues. Germline CDR1 is GTSNPN and CDR2 is SVGIG (reference sequence). The CDR3 coding sequence is TGTGCCTGGAGCTTAGACTACTACGAGCAGTACTTC. It codes for CAWSLDYYEQYF.

This clone was seen a handful of times. DNA of the CDR3: TGTGCCAGCAGCCAAGGGGTTAGCAATCAGCCCCAGCATTTT. It translates to CASSQGVSNQPQHF. The chain carries TRBV4-2 and TRBJ1-5; D unresolved. The V gene's germline CDR1 is LGHNA and CDR2 YNFKEQ. This CDR3 has 14 residues. The V end was cut by 1 base, the J end by 0 bases, with 4 bases between.

The rearrangement links TRBV7-3 to TRBJ1-2; D may be TRBD1 (5 bases). The CDR3 totals 13 residues. Germline CDR1 and CDR2: SGHTA and FQGTGA. With 0 bases removed from V and 6 bases from J, the gap between germline ends came to 8 bases. This chain's CDR3 is CASSLTGADGYTF. The CDR3 nucleotides are TGTGCCAGCAGCTTAACCGGGGCAGATGGCTACACCTTC.

The V call is TRBV6-4, the J call TRBJ2-1, with 11 bases aligning to TRBD2. CDR3 length: 14 amino acids. Trimming at V came to 7 bases and at J to 10 bases, leaving 9 bases not matched to a gene. Germline loops: CDR1 MRHNA, CDR2 SNTAGT. For the CDR3, the DNA is TGTGCCAGCAAGAAACTAGCGGGAGTCCCCGAGCAGTTCTTC. Its translation: CASKKLAGVPEQFF.

The chain is built from TRBV9 and TRBJ2-5; D is unclear. The V gene's germline CDR1 is SGDLS and CDR2 YYNGEE. This CDR3 region has 11 residues. The V end was cut by 10 bases, the J end by 5 bases, with 12 bases between. The CDR3 coding sequence is TGTGCCCGACAACGCGGTGAGACCCAGTACTTC. It codes for CARQRGETQYF.

The genes are TRBV10-3 and TRBJ2-5; 7 bases align to TRBD2. This CDR3 spans 14 amino acids. The germline V gene encodes CDR1 ENHRY and CDR2 SYGVKD. Germline trimming cut 6 bases from V and 2 bases from J; bases unmatched to any gene: 6. CDR3 bases: TGTGCCATCAGACCGGGACTACCTCAAGAGACCCAGTACTTC. Its translation: CAIRPGLPQETQYF.